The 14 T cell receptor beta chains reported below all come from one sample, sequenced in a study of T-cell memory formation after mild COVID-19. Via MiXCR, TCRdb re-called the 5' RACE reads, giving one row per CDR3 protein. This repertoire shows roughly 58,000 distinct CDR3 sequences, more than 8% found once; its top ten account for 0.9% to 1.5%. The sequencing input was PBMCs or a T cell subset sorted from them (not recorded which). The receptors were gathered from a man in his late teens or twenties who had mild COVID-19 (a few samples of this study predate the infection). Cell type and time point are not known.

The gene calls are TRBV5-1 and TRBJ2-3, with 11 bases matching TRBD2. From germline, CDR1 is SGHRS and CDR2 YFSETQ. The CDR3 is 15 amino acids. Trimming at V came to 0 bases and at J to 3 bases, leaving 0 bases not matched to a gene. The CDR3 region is CASSLGLAGTDTQYF. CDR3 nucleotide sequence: TGCGCCAGCAGCTTGGGACTAGCGGGGACAGATACGCAGTATTTT.

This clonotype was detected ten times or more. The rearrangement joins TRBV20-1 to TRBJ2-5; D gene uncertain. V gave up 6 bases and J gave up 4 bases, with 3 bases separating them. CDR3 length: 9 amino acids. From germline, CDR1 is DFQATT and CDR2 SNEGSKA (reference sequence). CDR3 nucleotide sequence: TGCAGTGCAACAGAGACCCAGTACTTC. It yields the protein CSATETQYF.

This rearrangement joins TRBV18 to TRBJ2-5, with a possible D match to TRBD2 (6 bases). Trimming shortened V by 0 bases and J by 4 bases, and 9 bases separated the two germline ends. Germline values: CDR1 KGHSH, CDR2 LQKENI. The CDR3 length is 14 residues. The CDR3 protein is CASSPPGRGETQYF. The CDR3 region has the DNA TGTGCCAGCTCACCACCAGGGCGGGGAGAGACCCAGTACTTC.

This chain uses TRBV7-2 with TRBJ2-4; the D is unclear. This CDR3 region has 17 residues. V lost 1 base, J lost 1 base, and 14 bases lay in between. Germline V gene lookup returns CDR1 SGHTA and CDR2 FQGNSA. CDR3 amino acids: CASSLGRLPGAKNIQYF. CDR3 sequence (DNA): TGTGCCAGCAGCTTAGGTCGCCTTCCCGGGGCCAAAAACATTCAGTACTTC.

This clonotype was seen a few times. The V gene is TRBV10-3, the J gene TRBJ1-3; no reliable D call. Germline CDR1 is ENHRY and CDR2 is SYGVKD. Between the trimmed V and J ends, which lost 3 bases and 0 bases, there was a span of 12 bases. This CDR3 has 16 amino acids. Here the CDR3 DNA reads TGTGCCATCAGTGACTCGACCAGGAACTCTGGAAACACCATATATTTT. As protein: CAISDSTRNSGNTIYF.

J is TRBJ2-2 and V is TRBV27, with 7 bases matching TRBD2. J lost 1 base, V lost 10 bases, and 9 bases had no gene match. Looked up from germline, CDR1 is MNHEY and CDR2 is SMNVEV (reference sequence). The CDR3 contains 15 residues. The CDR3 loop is CATGLWQLNTGELFF. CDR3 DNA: TGTGCCACGGGACTATGGCAGTTGAACACCGGGGAGCTGTTTTTT.

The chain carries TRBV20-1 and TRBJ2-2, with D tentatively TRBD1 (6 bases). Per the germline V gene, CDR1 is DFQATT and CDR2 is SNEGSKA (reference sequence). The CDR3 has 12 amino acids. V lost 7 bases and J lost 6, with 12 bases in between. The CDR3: CSGSGGAGELFF. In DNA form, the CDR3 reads TGCAGTGGCAGTGGGGGCGCCGGGGAGCTGTTTTTT.

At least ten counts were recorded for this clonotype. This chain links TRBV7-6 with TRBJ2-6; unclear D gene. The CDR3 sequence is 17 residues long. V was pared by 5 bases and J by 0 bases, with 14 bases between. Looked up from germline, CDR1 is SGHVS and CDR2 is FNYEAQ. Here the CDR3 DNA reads TGTGCCAGCAGCCCAAGGCCGGGCAGCTCTGGGGCCAACGTCCTGACTTTC. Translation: CASSPRPGSSGANVLTF.

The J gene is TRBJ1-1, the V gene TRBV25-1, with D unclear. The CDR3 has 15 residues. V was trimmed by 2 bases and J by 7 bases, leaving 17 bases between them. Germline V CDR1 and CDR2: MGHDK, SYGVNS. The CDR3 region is CASSEGGRGRFEAFF. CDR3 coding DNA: TGTGCCAGCAGTGAAGGAGGGAGAGGGCGCTTTGAAGCTTTCTTT.

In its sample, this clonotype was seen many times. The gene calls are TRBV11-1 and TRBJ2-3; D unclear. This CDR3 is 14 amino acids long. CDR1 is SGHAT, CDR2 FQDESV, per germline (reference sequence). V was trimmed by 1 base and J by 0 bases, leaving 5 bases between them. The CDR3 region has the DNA TGTGCCAGCAGCTTAGGACTTAGCACAGATACGCAGTATTTT. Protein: CASSLGLSTDTQYF.

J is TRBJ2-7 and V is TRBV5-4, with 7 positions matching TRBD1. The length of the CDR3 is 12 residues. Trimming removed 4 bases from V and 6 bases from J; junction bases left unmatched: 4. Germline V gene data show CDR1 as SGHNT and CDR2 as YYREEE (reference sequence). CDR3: CASSRDSSEQYF. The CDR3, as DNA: TGTGCCAGCAGCAGGGACAGTTCCGAGCAGTACTTC.

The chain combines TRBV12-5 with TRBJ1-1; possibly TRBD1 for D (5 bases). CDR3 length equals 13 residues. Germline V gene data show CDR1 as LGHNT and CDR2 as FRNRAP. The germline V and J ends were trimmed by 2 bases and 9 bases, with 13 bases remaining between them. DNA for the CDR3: TGTGCTAGTGGTTTGACCCAGGGATTTCAAGCTTTCTTT. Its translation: CASGLTQGFQAFF.

This chain's CDR3 is CASSKEQTAGTQYF. In DNA form, the CDR3 reads TGTGCCAGCAGCAAGGAGCAGACCGCGGGCACGCAGTATTTT. The chain joins TRBV7-9 to TRBJ2-3, with D possibly matching TRBD2 (5 bases). The CDR3 runs 14 residues. V was clipped by 5 bases and J by 9 bases, with 18 bases between them. Germline CDR1 SEHNR, CDR2 FQNEAQ (reference sequence).

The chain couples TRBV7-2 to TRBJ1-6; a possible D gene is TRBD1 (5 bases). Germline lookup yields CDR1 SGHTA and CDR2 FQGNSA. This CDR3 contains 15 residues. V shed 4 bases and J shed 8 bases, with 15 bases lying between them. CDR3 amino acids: CASSYQGSWDSPLHF. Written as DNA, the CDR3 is TGTGCCAGCAGCTACCAGGGTTCTTGGGATTCACCCCTCCACTTT.